This entry lists 2 T cell receptor beta chains sequenced from one sample in a study of blood T cell repertoires in COVID-19. Data came from immunoSEQ multiplex PCR; TCRdb stores just in-frame clones and leaves some out. The sample comprises 200,000 to 300,000 clones, roughly 83% of which are singletons, and about 9% rests with the top ten. Sequences were obtained from peripheral blood. The receptors shown here come from a man older than 75 with acute or convalescent COVID-19.

The CDR3 region is CASSRQGGHYGYTF. The DNA for the CDR3 is TGTGCCAGTAGCCGACAGGGGGGTCACTATGGCTACACCTTC. V is TRBV19 and J is TRBJ1-2, with 9 nucleotides matching TRBD1. With 6 bases clipped from V and 3 bases from J, the junction kept 5 bases outside the gene matches. The CDR3 has 14 residues. Germline V gene sequence: CDR1 LNHDA, CDR2 SQIVND (reference sequence).

The V gene is TRBV6-5, the J gene TRBJ1-5; D is unclear. The CDR3 runs 13 residues. V lost 7 bases, J lost 6 bases, and 13 bases lay in between. The germline V gene has CDR1 MNHEY and CDR2 SVGAGI. The CDR3 DNA reads as TGTGCCAGCACCTCTGGAGGACGTCAGCCCCAGCATTTT. Translation gives CASTSGGRQPQHF.